This T cell receptor beta chain was recorded in a study of blood T cell repertoires in COVID-19. Study-level information: COVID-19 samples from acute and convalescent phases originated in the United States, Italy and Spain. The cDNA or gDNA used as material had been derived from T cells, B-cell-depleted T cells, or PBMCs.

This CDR3 has 15 residues. V shed 5 bases and J 5 bases; nucleotides not matched to a gene: 5. Germline V gene data show CDR1 as PRHDT and CDR2 as FYEKMQ (reference sequence). In the authors' workflow: Estimation of nucleated cell counts was performed using reference gene primer amplification. Sequencing used immunoSEQ multiplex PCR; TCRdb keeps in-frame clones, though not all of them. V and J calls and clone size are as listed in that table; D and trimming were resolved from the DNA. Of more than 200,000 clones listed, 75% to 90% are singletons. The sequence was collected from a man aged 30 to 45 with active or convalescent COVID-19. V gene TRBV13 combines with J gene TRBJ1-4, with 10 bases identical to TRBD1. Sequences were obtained from peripheral blood. The CDR3: CASSGGDRGNEKLFF. The CDR3 DNA follows: TGTGCCAGCAGCGGAGGGGACAGGGGCAATGAAAAACTGTTTTTT.